This T cell receptor beta chain comes out of a study of blood T cell repertoires in COVID-19. Sequenced by immunoSEQ multiplex PCR; TCRdb stores in-frame clones only, minus some. The sample includes about 430,000 clones, 70% to 90% seen only once; the top ten take about 1.4%. V was clipped by 3 bases and J by 9 bases; unmatched bases: 9. There are 15 residues in the CDR3. Germline lookup yields CDR1 SGHAT and CDR2 FQNNGV. The chain combines TRBV11-2 with TRBJ2-1; 9 bases match TRBD2. The TCR originated in a woman between 18 and 29 years old who had been exposed to COVID-19. The sequenced sample consisted of PBMCs or T cells enriched from blood (not recorded which). The CDR3, as DNA: TGTGCCAGCAGCTTGGGGGCGGGAGGGCCTTTTGAGCAGTTCTTC. Its protein product is CASSLGAGGPFEQFF.